This T cell receptor beta chain comes out of a study of T cells after yellow fever vaccination. Study findings and constraints: Just a small share of clonotypes turned up in the CD4 compartment as well as the CD8 compartment. From the bulk population, abundant clonotypes could contaminate and appear within FACS-sorted repertoires. Reappearance after the booster was seen for most primary-vaccination clones, at 95% to 96% CD4 and more than 80% CD8.

MiXCR, run by TCRdb on the 5' RACE reads, gives a single entry per CDR3 protein. The sample records several thousand distinct CDR3 sequences, less than 10% being singletons. This clonotype is medium-sized (0.01 to 0.1%) by share. Between the trimmed V and J ends, which lost 0 bases and 4 bases, there was a span of 8 bases. The CDR3 loop spans 14 amino acids. The germline gives CDR1 SGDLS, CDR2 YYNGEE. The sample in question was PBMCs, either bulk or a sorted T-cell subset (CD4+, CD8+, memory, or dextramer-sorted; not recorded which), obtained 15 days after the yellow fever booster vaccination. This sequence joins TRBV9 and TRBJ2-1; D unclear. The receptor's source is a man younger than 40 who received the YFV17D yellow fever vaccine. CDR3 DNA: TGTGCCAGCAGCGTAGCGGTGGCTTACAATGAGCAGTTCTTC. It translates to CASSVAVAYNEQFF.